Listed below are T cell receptor beta chains from one sample, sequenced in a study of shared clonotypes between healthy human individuals. Method: immunoSEQ multiplex PCR; TCRdb's copy keeps in-frame clones and lacks some. The data contain approximately 640,000 clones, around 90% of them seen just once; the ten biggest clones take up about a third. The specimen was memory CD8+ T cells from PBMCs. Source of these receptors: a man younger than 35 in good health. Some clones in this sample may be carry-over from other donors' samples. Both conserved end residues are part of each CDR3. Each record gives: V gene, D gene, clone size, J gene, CDR3 DNA, CDR3 protein. D genes are given only for firm matches. Size tells how often a clone was seen (once, few, many) or the class of an expanded clone, and some rows leave it out.

V gene: TRBV5-1; D gene: .; clone size: .; J gene: TRBJ1-2; CDR3 DNA: TGCGCCAGCAGCTTGCTGGGGGGCGCGGCTTTGGGCTACACCTTC; CDR3 protein: CASSLLGGAALGYTF
V gene: TRBV6-4; D gene: .; clone size: many; J gene: TRBJ2-2; CDR3 DNA: TGTGCCAGCAGTGCAGGGAACACCGGGGAGCTGTTTTTT; CDR3 protein: CASSAGNTGELFF
V gene: TRBV5-6; D gene: .; clone size: .; J gene: TRBJ2-7; CDR3 DNA: TGTGCCAGCAGCCTGGGGCGGGACGTTTGGTACGAGCAGTACTTC; CDR3 protein: CASSLGRDVWYEQYF
V gene: TRBV27; D gene: TRBD2; clone size: .; J gene: TRBJ2-3; CDR3 DNA: TGTGCCAGCAGTTTAGACACTAGCGGGAGGAGCACAGATACGCAGTATTTT; CDR3 protein: CASSLDTSGRSTDTQYF
V gene: TRBV27; D gene: .; clone size: .; J gene: TRBJ2-7; CDR3 DNA: TGTGCCAGCGGGAACTACGAGCAGTACTTC; CDR3 protein: CASGNYEQYF
V gene: TRBV7-9; D gene: .; clone size: .; J gene: TRBJ1-2; CDR3 DNA: TGTGCCAGCAGGAAGACAGAGGAAGGCTACACCTTC; CDR3 protein: CASRKTEEGYTF
V gene: TRBV5-1; D gene: .; clone size: few; J gene: TRBJ1-4; CDR3 DNA: TGCGCCAGCAGAGGGATCAGGAATGAAAAACTGTTTTTT; CDR3 protein: CASRGIRNEKLFF
V gene: TRBV7-8; D gene: TRBD2; clone size: .; J gene: TRBJ2-7; CDR3 DNA: TGTGCCAGCAGCTTAGCCCGGACTAGCGGGGTCCGCGAGCAGTACTTC; CDR3 protein: CASSLARTSGVREQYF
V gene: TRBV9; D gene: .; clone size: .; J gene: TRBJ2-5; CDR3 DNA: TGTGCCAGCAGCGCCGACCGGCGGGAAGAGACCCAGTACTTC; CDR3 protein: CASSADRREETQYF
V gene: TRBV6-6; D gene: .; clone size: .; J gene: TRBJ2-5; CDR3 DNA: TGTGCCAGCAGTTACTCGATGGCCCAAGAGACCCAGTACTTC; CDR3 protein: CASSYSMAQETQYF
V gene: TRBV28; D gene: TRBD2; clone size: .; J gene: TRBJ2-1; CDR3 DNA: TGTGCCAGCAGTTTGTTGGGGGGGTTGTTAAATGAGCAGTTCTTC; CDR3 protein: CASSLLGGLLNEQFF
V gene: TRBV7-9; D gene: TRBD1; clone size: .; J gene: TRBJ2-2; CDR3 DNA: TGTGCCAGCAGAACCGGGACAGGGGGGACCGGGGAGCTGTTTTTT; CDR3 protein: CASRTGTGGTGELFF
V gene: TRBV4-1; D gene: .; clone size: .; J gene: TRBJ1-6; CDR3 DNA: TGCGCCAGCAGCCAAGAAGGATGGGGGGTGACCTATAATTCACCCCTCCACTTT; CDR3 protein: CASSQEGWGVTYNSPLHF
V gene: TRBV4-1; D gene: .; clone size: .; J gene: TRBJ2-7; CDR3 DNA: TGCGCCAGCAGCCCCCACGGGGTTCTGGGCGAGCAGTACTTC; CDR3 protein: CASSPHGVLGEQYF
V gene: TRBV10-3; D gene: .; clone size: .; J gene: TRBJ1-1; CDR3 DNA: TGTGCCATCAGTGAGAGGCTAGAGGGGCTGAACACTGAAGCTTTCTTT; CDR3 protein: CAISERLEGLNTEAFF
V gene: TRBV27; D gene: TRBD1; clone size: .; J gene: TRBJ2-5; CDR3 DNA: TGTGCCAGCAGTTCAGGGACAGGGCCTCAAGAGACCCAGTACTTC; CDR3 protein: CASSSGTGPQETQYF
V gene: TRBV2; D gene: .; clone size: .; J gene: TRBJ2-3; CDR3 DNA: TGTGCCAGCAGTGACGAGGATACGCAGTATTTT; CDR3 protein: CASSDEDTQYF
V gene: TRBV9; D gene: .; clone size: .; J gene: TRBJ1-1; CDR3 DNA: TGTGCCAGCAGCGCAAAGTCCCGGGGGGAAACTGAAGCTTTCTTT; CDR3 protein: CASSAKSRGETEAFF
V gene: TRBV11-2; D gene: .; clone size: .; J gene: TRBJ2-2; CDR3 DNA: TGTGCCAGCAGCTTACCGGGTAATTCGATAACCGGGGAGCTGTTTTTT; CDR3 protein: CASSLPGNSITGELFF
V gene: TRBV4-3; D gene: .; clone size: .; J gene: TRBJ2-2; CDR3 DNA: TGCGCCAGCAGCCAACCTCTATCGGGACCAGAGTGGGACACCGGGGAGCTGTTTTTT; CDR3 protein: CASSQPLSGPEWDTGELFF
V gene: TRBV27; D gene: TRBD1; clone size: .; J gene: TRBJ2-1; CDR3 DNA: TGTGCCAGCAGTTCATCACCGGGACAGGTGGGAAATGAGCAGTTCTTC; CDR3 protein: CASSSSPGQVGNEQFF
V gene: TRBV4-1; D gene: TRBD2; clone size: .; J gene: TRBJ2-2; CDR3 DNA: TGCGCCAGCAGCCAAGTGGGGATAGCGGGAGTGGACACCGGGGAGCTGTTTTTT; CDR3 protein: CASSQVGIAGVDTGELFF
V gene: TRBV28; D gene: .; clone size: .; J gene: TRBJ1-2; CDR3 DNA: TGTGCCAGCAGTACCGGGGAAAACTATGGCTACACCTTC; CDR3 protein: CASSTGENYGYTF
V gene: TRBV4-2; D gene: TRBD1; clone size: .; J gene: TRBJ2-7; CDR3 DNA: TGTGCCAGCAGCCAACCGACAGGGAGCTCCTACGAGCAGTACTTC; CDR3 protein: CASSQPTGSSYEQYF
V gene: TRBV7-9; D gene: TRBD2; clone size: .; J gene: TRBJ2-1; CDR3 DNA: TGTGCCAGCAGCTCGACTAGCGGGAGTTCTCGTAATGAGCAGTTCTTC; CDR3 protein: CASSSTSGSSRNEQFF
V gene: TRBV9; D gene: TRBD2; clone size: .; J gene: TRBJ2-3; CDR3 DNA: TGTGCCAGCAGCGCGTACTTGACTAGCGGGATCGGAGATACGCAGTATTTT; CDR3 protein: CASSAYLTSGIGDTQYF
V gene: TRBV9; D gene: .; clone size: .; J gene: TRBJ1-1; CDR3 DNA: TGTGCCAGCAGCGTAAGGACAGAACCGAACACTGAAGCTTTCTTT; CDR3 protein: CASSVRTEPNTEAFF
V gene: TRBV10-3; D gene: TRBD2; clone size: .; J gene: TRBJ2-5; CDR3 DNA: TGTGCCATCAGTGAGGAAACTAGCGGGAGGGCGGGTCAAGAGACCCAGTACTTC; CDR3 protein: CAISEETSGRAGQETQYF
V gene: TRBV11-2; D gene: .; clone size: once; J gene: TRBJ2-3; CDR3 DNA: TGTGCCAGCAGCGTCGTAGGGGCCGGATTGGGCACAGATACGCAGTATTTT; CDR3 protein: CASSVVGAGLGTDTQYF
V gene: TRBV7-9; D gene: .; clone size: .; J gene: TRBJ2-7; CDR3 DNA: TGTGCCAGCAGCTTCGGGGGCCCTTACGAGCAGTACTTC; CDR3 protein: CASSFGGPYEQYF
V gene: TRBV28; D gene: .; clone size: .; J gene: TRBJ2-1; CDR3 DNA: TGTGCCAGCAGTTTACCCCCGGGGAAGTCCTACAATGAGCAGTTCTTC; CDR3 protein: CASSLPPGKSYNEQFF
V gene: TRBV9; D gene: .; clone size: .; J gene: TRBJ2-7; CDR3 DNA: TGTGCCAGCAGCGTAGCGTGGGGGTCCTACGAGCAGTACTTC; CDR3 protein: CASSVAWGSYEQYF
V gene: TRBV19; D gene: .; clone size: .; J gene: TRBJ2-7; CDR3 DNA: TGTGCCAGTAGCCCCGGGGCCTACGAGCAGTACTTC; CDR3 protein: CASSPGAYEQYF
V gene: TRBV11-3; D gene: .; clone size: .; J gene: TRBJ2-3; CDR3 DNA: TGTGCCAGCAGCAAGACAGTCAGCACAGATACGCAGTATTTT; CDR3 protein: CASSKTVSTDTQYF
V gene: TRBV27; D gene: TRBD2; clone size: .; J gene: TRBJ2-7; CDR3 DNA: TGTGCCAGCAGTTTGGCGGGAGCGAGCTCCTACGAGCAGTACTTC; CDR3 protein: CASSLAGASSYEQYF
V gene: TRBV15; D gene: .; clone size: .; J gene: TRBJ2-5; CDR3 DNA: TGTGCCACCAGCAGAGATCGGGGCCTAGAGACCCAGTACTTC; CDR3 protein: CATSRDRGLETQYF
V gene: TRBV27; D gene: .; clone size: .; J gene: TRBJ1-6; CDR3 DNA: TGTGCCAGCAGTTTATCAGTACTCTATAATTCACCCCTCCACTTT; CDR3 protein: CASSLSVLYNSPLHF
V gene: TRBV28; D gene: TRBD2; clone size: .; J gene: TRBJ2-7; CDR3 DNA: TGTGCCAGCAGTTTCATGGGGGGGGTCCACCACGACGAGCAGTACTTC; CDR3 protein: CASSFMGGVHHDEQYF
V gene: TRBV2; D gene: .; clone size: .; J gene: TRBJ2-2; CDR3 DNA: TGTGCCAGCAGTGTGGGGGCTCGCACCGGGGAGCTGTTTTTT; CDR3 protein: CASSVGARTGELFF
V gene: TRBV4-3; D gene: TRBD1; clone size: .; J gene: TRBJ2-7; CDR3 DNA: TGCGCCAGCAGCCAGGCCGGGACAGGCTACGAGCAGTACTTC; CDR3 protein: CASSQAGTGYEQYF